This is a list of T cell receptor beta chains from one sample in a study of T cell repertoires in cytomegalovirus infection. Via MiXCR, TCRdb re-called the reads, giving one row per CDR3 protein. The sample comprises some 390,000 distinct CDR3 sequences, less than 20% of which are singletons, and around 9.3% rests with the top ten. Sequencing was done on a sample of PBMCs. All receptors derive from a human donor in good health (CMV status not recorded). Some clones in this sample may be carry-over from other donors' samples. Each CDR3 is given with its conserved first and last residue. A D gene is named only where the DNA matches it firmly. Clone size, where shown, is once, few, many, or a class for clones that have expanded.

d_gene | abundance | j_gene | v_gene | CDR3aa | CDR3nt
NA | NA | TRBJ1-1 | TRBV2 | CASSEARTGAGNTEAFF | TGTGCCAGCAGTGAAGCAAGAACGGGGGCCGGGAACACTGAAGCTTTCTTT
NA | few | TRBJ2-1 | TRBV27 | CASSFLAPPGNEQFF | TGTGCCAGCAGTTTTTTAGCGCCACCGGGGAATGAGCAGTTCTTC
NA | many | TRBJ2-7 | TRBV7-6 | CASSLEGLGSYEQYF | TGTGCCAGCAGCTTAGAAGGCCTCGGCTCCTACGAGCAGTACTTC
TRBD1 | many | TRBJ1-5 | TRBV7-8 | CASSSLTGGGQPQHF | TGTGCCAGCAGCTCACTTACAGGGGGCGGCCAGCCCCAGCATTTT
NA | NA | TRBJ2-7 | TRBV20-1 | CSAARLNEQYF | TGCAGTGCTGCCCGTTTAAACGAGCAGTACTTC
NA | NA | TRBJ1-2 | TRBV18 | CASSPPAGDYGYTF | TGTGCCAGCTCACCACCCGCAGGAGACTATGGCTACACCTTC
NA | many | TRBJ1-5 | TRBV7-6 | CASKGQPQHF | TGTGCCAGCAAAGGTCAGCCCCAGCATTTT
NA | many | TRBJ2-5 | TRBV11-2 | CASSLEEAYQETQYF | TGTGCCAGCAGCTTAGAGGAGGCGTACCAAGAGACCCAGTACTTC
NA | many | TRBJ1-5 | TRBV7-2 | CASSLGINSNQPQHF | TGTGCCAGCAGCTTAGGAATAAATAGCAATCAGCCCCAGCATTTT
NA | few | TRBJ1-2 | TRBV15 | CATSREPKGVIGGYTF | TGTGCCACCAGCAGAGAACCAAAAGGGGTTATCGGTGGCTACACCTTC
NA | NA | TRBJ1-2 | TRBV18 | CASSPQVREGYTF | TGTGCCAGCTCACCTCAGGTGCGGGAAGGCTACACCTTC
TRBD1 | NA | TRBJ2-7 | TRBV6-1 | CASSYRTGTLSYEQYF | TGTGCCAGCAGTTACCGGACAGGGACCCTATCCTACGAGCAGTACTTC
TRBD2 | many | TRBJ2-1 | TRBV7-4 | CASSLEGKRDPEQFF | TGTGCCAGCAGCTTAGAAGGAAAGCGGGACCCAGAGCAGTTCTTC
NA | few | TRBJ1-6 | TRBV5-1 | CASAIGSSYNSPLHF | TGCGCCAGCGCCATAGGGTCCTCCTATAATTCACCCCTCCACTTT
TRBD2 | few | TRBJ2-7 | TRBV9 | CASSVEAGGYEQYF | TGTGCCAGCAGCGTAGAAGCGGGAGGCTACGAGCAGTACTTC
TRBD2 | NA | TRBJ2-7 | TRBV15 | CATSRDGLAGGNYEQYF | TGTGCCACCAGCAGAGATGGACTAGCGGGAGGTAACTACGAGCAGTACTTC
NA | few | TRBJ2-5 | TRBV3-1 | CASSQKTQYF | TGTGCCAGCAGCCAAAAGACCCAGTACTTC
NA | many | TRBJ1-1 | TRBV7-2 | CASSRTGTTNTEAFF | TGTGCCAGCAGCCGTACCGGGACAACGAACACTGAAGCTTTCTTT
TRBD2 | few | TRBJ2-1 | TRBV20-1 | CSAMGFGTSGRATLYNEQFF | TGCAGTGCTATGGGTTTCGGGACTAGCGGGAGGGCCACATTGTACAATGAGCAGTTCTTC
NA | many | TRBJ2-7 | TRBV10-2 | CASSDFDRSRAYEQYF | TGCGCCAGCAGTGATTTTGACAGGTCGAGGGCCTACGAGCAGTACTTC
TRBD1 | NA | TRBJ2-7 | TRBV7-9 | CASSTSNRGGEQYF | TGTGCCAGCAGCACGAGCAACAGGGGCGGCGAGCAGTACTTC
NA | few | TRBJ1-6 | TRBV30 | CAWNQSPNSPLHF | TGTGCCTGGAATCAATCTCCTAATTCACCCCTCCACTTT
TRBD2 | few | TRBJ2-1 | TRBV6-2/TRBV6-3 | CASRHSGTNEQFF | TGTGCCAGCAGGCATAGCGGGACCAATGAGCAGTTCTTC
NA | many | TRBJ2-1 | TRBV19 | CASSKGRGDEQFF | TGTGCCAGTAGTAAGGGGAGGGGGGATGAGCAGTTCTTC
TRBD2 | many | TRBJ2-5 | TRBV7-2 | CASSLGASGRGGKTQYF | TGTGCCAGCAGCTTAGGGGCTAGCGGGAGAGGGGGGAAGACCCAGTACTTC
NA | few | TRBJ2-5 | TRBV7-2 | CASSGKGRETQYF | TGTGCCAGCAGCGGAAAGGGGCGGGAGACCCAGTACTTC
NA | many | TRBJ1-3 | TRBV12-3/TRBV12-4 | CASSLTVSGNTIYF | TGTGCCAGCAGTCTGACGGTCTCTGGAAACACCATATATTTT
TRBD2 | NA | TRBJ2-7 | TRBV20-1 | CSARSGLAGVSSYEQYF | TGCAGTGCTAGAAGCGGACTAGCGGGAGTGAGCTCCTACGAGCAGTACTTC
NA | NA | TRBJ2-3 | TRBV4-3 | CASSQRGGDTQYF | TGCGCCAGCAGCCAGAGGGGGGGGGATACGCAGTATTTT
TRBD1 | few | TRBJ2-1 | TRBV6-2/TRBV6-3 | CASGRDRVWLEQFF | TGTGCCAGCGGCAGGGACAGGGTATGGTTAGAGCAGTTCTTC
NA | NA | TRBJ2-5 | TRBV24-1 | CATSDLRGAETQYF | TGTGCCACCAGTGATTTGCGGGGTGCAGAGACCCAGTACTTC
NA | few | TRBJ2-1 | TRBV14 | CASSQEGNTFFSDEQFF | TGTGCCAGCAGCCAAGAGGGCAATACATTCTTTTCGGATGAGCAGTTCTTC
TRBD2 | many | TRBJ2-5 | TRBV12-3/TRBV12-4 | CASSSGTSGGTRETQYF | TGTGCCAGCAGTTCCGGGACTAGCGGGGGGACAAGAGAGACCCAGTACTTC
TRBD1 | NA | TRBJ2-1 | TRBV28 | CASSPGTGGGSYNEQFF | TGTGCCAGCAGTCCCGGGACAGGGGGCGGGTCCTACAATGAGCAGTTCTTC
TRBD1 | many | TRBJ2-7 | TRBV18 | CASSSQDRAYEQYF | TGTGCCAGCTCATCTCAGGACAGGGCCTACGAGCAGTACTTC
TRBD2 | few | TRBJ2-1 | TRBV6-2/TRBV6-3 | CAVHTSGRENEQFF | TGTGCCGTCCACACTAGCGGGAGGGAGAATGAGCAGTTCTTC
NA | NA | TRBJ2-5 | TRBV20-1 | CSARGGGGPFAETQYF | TGCAGTGCTAGAGGGGGCGGCGGCCCCTTCGCAGAGACCCAGTACTTC
TRBD1 | NA | TRBJ2-3 | TRBV4-3 | CASSPRTGRSMDF | TGCGCCAGCAGCCCAAGGACAGGGCGAAGCATGGATTTT
NA | NA | TRBJ2-7 | TRBV27 | CASSFDQGSYEQYF | TGTGCCAGCAGTTTTGATCAGGGCTCCTACGAGCAGTACTTC
TRBD2 | NA | TRBJ2-3 | TRBV7-2 | CASSYTSGSDDTQYF | TGTGCCAGCAGCTACACTAGCGGGAGTGACGATACGCAGTATTTT
TRBD1 | NA | TRBJ1-4 | TRBV28 | CASRGQDATNEKLFF | TGTGCCAGCAGGGGACAGGATGCAACTAATGAAAAACTGTTTTTT
NA | NA | TRBJ2-5 | TRBV9 | CASSVDWRGRETQYF | TGTGCCAGCAGCGTAGATTGGCGGGGGCGGGAGACCCAGTACTTC
NA | once | TRBJ2-1 | TRBV18 | CASSPAAIGVPIAYNEQFF | TGTGCCAGCTCACCCGCAGCAATAGGTGTTCCCATCGCGTACAATGAGCAGTTCTTC
TRBD1 | NA | TRBJ2-1 | TRBV7-9 | CASSNRGNEQFF | TGTGCCAGCAGCAACAGGGGCAATGAGCAGTTCTTC
NA | few | TRBJ2-7 | TRBV20-1 | CSATAENYEQYF | TGCAGTGCCACAGCGGAAAATTACGAGCAGTACTTC
NA | many | TRBJ2-5 | TRBV7-2 | CASTLGTAVQETQYF | TGTGCCAGCACCCTAGGAACGGCGGTACAAGAGACCCAGTACTTC
TRBD2 | many | TRBJ2-3 | TRBV4-1 | CASSRGTSGTRKEQYF | TGCGCCAGCAGCCGAGGGACTAGCGGTACACGTAAGGAGCAGTATTTT
NA | few | TRBJ2-1 | TRBV7-9 | CASSLAGTEQFF | TGTGCCAGCAGCTTAGCCGGGACGGAGCAGTTCTTC
NA | NA | TRBJ2-7 | TRBV19 | CASRGTTNQQYF | TGTGCCAGTAGGGGTACCACGAATCAACAGTACTTC
TRBD1 | NA | TRBJ2-1 | TRBV5-1 | CASSGQGANEQFF | TGCGCCAGCAGCGGACAGGGGGCGAATGAGCAGTTCTTC
NA | NA | TRBJ1-5 | TRBV12-3/TRBV12-4 | CASTRQEGETQHF | TGTGCCAGCACTCGACAGGAGGGTGAGACCCAGCATTTT
NA | few | TRBJ2-7 | TRBV23-1 | CARYTGDIISYEQYF | TGCGCCAGGTACACGGGAGACATTATCTCCTACGAGCAGTACTTC
NA | few | TRBJ2-7 | TRBV5-6 | CASSAVRQINSYEQYF | TGTGCCAGCAGCGCGGTGAGGCAGATAAACTCCTACGAGCAGTACTTC
TRBD2 | few | TRBJ2-6 | TRBV28 | CASSLVGGSGANVLTF | TGTGCCAGCAGTTTAGTGGGAGGGTCTGGGGCCAACGTCCTGACTTTC
NA | few | TRBJ2-7 | TRBV19 | CASSPGLESYEQYF | TGTGCCAGTTCCCCGGGTCTGGAATCCTACGAGCAGTACTTC
NA | many | TRBJ1-1 | TRBV7-9 | CASSLGSGANTEAFF | TGTGCCAGCAGCTTAGGCTCGGGGGCGAACACTGAAGCTTTCTTT